This TCR beta chain emerged from a study of blood T cell repertoires in COVID-19. Method: immunoSEQ multiplex PCR; TCRdb's copy keeps in-frame clones and lacks some. The table has 140,000 or so clones, roughly four fifths seen once. The germline V and J ends were trimmed by 1 base and 1 base, with 10 bases remaining between them. Germline CDR1 KGHSH, CDR2 LQKENI. The CDR3 is made up of 15 amino acids. The chain uses TRBV18 and TRBJ1-1; D is possibly TRBD1 (6 bases). Sequencing used peripheral blood. The source of this sequence is a woman older than 75 with acute or convalescent COVID-19. This CDR3 is CASSPRGGRNTEAFF. The CDR3 nucleotides read TGTGCCAGCTCACCACGGGGGGGCCGGAACACTGAAGCTTTCTTT.